The following is a TCR beta chain sequence with its context. The antigen is unknown. The CDR3 covers 18 residues. Germline loops: CDR1 SGHRS, CDR2 YFSETQ. V dropped 0 bases and J dropped 4; count of bases not matched to a gene: 10. The record originates from a study of regulatory and conventional T cells in RAG deficiency. The study, taken as a whole, reports: Omenn CD25-high CD127-low cells may be activated cells, not true Tregs.

The protocol was immunoSEQ multiplex PCR, while the TCRdb copy is restricted to in-frame clones and leaves out a portion. Of roughly 35,000 clones in the sample, approximately 91% were seen once. The sample also formed part of further work on regulatory T cells. That report notes: The primer mix had 52 TRBV and 13 TRBJ primers.

The sample taken for sequencing was CD8+ T cells sorted from blood. The V and J genes are TRBV5-1 and TRBJ2-3; 11 positions match TRBD2. The clonotype comes from a human donor in good health. CDR3 in DNA: TGCGCCAGCAGCTTGGGTCTAGCGGGGGGAATCACAGCAGATACGCAGTATTTT. Protein product: CASSLGLAGGITADTQYF.